This is a list of T cell receptor beta chains from one sample in a study of response to subunit inactivated influenza vaccine. Each CDR3 protein gets one entry after TCRdb re-called the RT-PCR reads with MiXCR. The sample shows around 850,000 distinct CDR3 sequences, approximately 18% of them seen only once. The starting material was PBMCs from blood, obtained more than 4 days after vaccination. Receptor source: a man aged 50 or older who received an inactivated influenza vaccine. The CDR3 runs from the conserved cysteine through the conserved F or W. D genes are given only for firm matches. The size of a clone is reported for some rows only, either as once, few or many, or as a class for expanded clones.

D gene | J gene | clone size | V gene | CDR3 DNA | CDR3 protein
. | TRBJ1-2 | many | TRBV29-1 | TGCAGCGTTGATCAGGGGAACTATGGCTACACCTTC | CSVDQGNYGYTF
TRBD1 | TRBJ1-2 | few | TRBV12-3/TRBV12-4 | TGTGCCAGCAGCAGTCGGGACAGGGGTAACTATGGCTACACCTTC | CASSSRDRGNYGYTF
. | TRBJ2-7 | few | TRBV7-9 | TGTGCCAGCAGCTTAGTTTCAGGGTTTGGGTACGAGCAGTACTTC | CASSLVSGFGYEQYF
TRBD2 | TRBJ2-1 | few | TRBV7-2 | TGTGCCAGCAGCCTAGCGGGAGGGCCTCCGTTCTTC | CASSLAGGPPFF
. | TRBJ2-5 | . | TRBV10-3 | TGTGCCATCAGTGAGTCGTCGGGGGCCCGGGGTGAGACCCAGTACTTC | CAISESSGARGETQYF
TRBD2 | TRBJ2-1 | few | TRBV10-3 | TGTGCCATCAGTGGCCAGCGGGAGGGGCAGTTCTTC | CAISGQREGQFF
. | TRBJ2-7 | . | TRBV27 | TGTGCCAGCAGTAACACCCCCTCATCCGAGCAGTACTTC | CASSNTPSSEQYF
TRBD2 | TRBJ2-1 | . | TRBV9 | TGTGCCAGCAGCGGGACTAGCGGGAGGGAGCAGTTCTTC | CASSGTSGREQFF
. | TRBJ2-5 | . | TRBV3-1 | TGTGCCAGCAGCCAAGATTGGGATACTTGGGAGACCCAGTACTTC | CASSQDWDTWETQYF
TRBD2 | TRBJ2-7 | few | TRBV28 | TGTGCCAGCTCTACCATACTAGCGGGAGGGCCCTCCTACGAGCAGTACTTC | CASSTILAGGPSYEQYF
TRBD2 | TRBJ2-1 | many | TRBV29-1 | TGCAGCGTTGAAGTAGGGCCCCTAGCGGGAGGGGAGCAGTTCTTC | CSVEVGPLAGGEQFF
. | TRBJ1-1 | . | TRBV5-1 | TGCGCCAGCAGCTTACAATGGGACACCCGTACTGAAGCTTTCTTT | CASSLQWDTRTEAFF
TRBD2 | TRBJ2-3 | . | TRBV4-2 | TGTGCCAGCAGCGACAAGATGGGGGGGACAGATACGCAGTATTTT | CASSDKMGGTDTQYF
. | TRBJ2-7 | . | TRBV6-2/TRBV6-3 | TGTGCCAGCAGTTACCAAATCAGGACGGGGCTTAAGGACTACGAGCAGTACTTC | CASSYQIRTGLKDYEQYF
. | TRBJ1-2 | few | TRBV5-1 | TGCGCCAGCAGCTCTGGGGCTTACAAAGGAGCCGACTATGGCTACACCTTC | CASSSGAYKGADYGYTF
. | TRBJ2-7 | few | TRBV30 | TGTGCCTGGAGTAGGGGGAACTCCTACGAGCAGTACTTC | CAWSRGNSYEQYF
. | TRBJ2-4 | many | TRBV20-1 | TGCAGTGCTAGGTTGAGGAAAATACTCCTGGGGACCAAAAACATTCAGTACTTC | CSARLRKILLGTKNIQYF
. | TRBJ1-6 | many | TRBV5-1 | TGCGCCCGTGAGGCCACCAACCACTACTCCTATAATTCACCCCTCCACTTT | CAREATNHYSYNSPLHF
. | TRBJ1-4 | few | TRBV6-1 | TGTGCCAGCAGTCCTATTTCGGTTGGGGGTGAAAAACTGTTTTTT | CASSPISVGGEKLFF
TRBD1 | TRBJ2-1 | . | TRBV11-3 | TGTGCCAGCAGCCCAGGGACAGGGCAGGCAAACAATGAGCAGTTCTTC | CASSPGTGQANNEQFF
TRBD2 | TRBJ2-1 | . | TRBV10-3 | TGTGCCATCAGTCTTCCTAGCGGGAGAGCTTCCAATGAGCAGTTCTTC | CAISLPSGRASNEQFF
TRBD1 | TRBJ2-7 | few | TRBV20-1 | TGCAGTGCGGTCCGGGACAGGGTTACCTACGAGCAGTACTTC | CSAVRDRVTYEQYF
TRBD1 | TRBJ1-2 | few | TRBV5-5 | TGTGCCAGCAGCCCGGATTGGACAGGGGCAATAAATGGCTACACCTTC | CASSPDWTGAINGYTF
TRBD1 | TRBJ2-3 | . | TRBV7-9 | TGTGCCAGCAGCTTATGGGGAGAACAGGGGGCTACAGATACGCAGTATTTT | CASSLWGEQGATDTQYF
TRBD2 | TRBJ2-7 | . | TRBV7-3 | TGTGCCAGCAGCTTAAAGGTAGCGGGGCCGGTTGAGCAGTACTTC | CASSLKVAGPVEQYF
. | TRBJ2-7 | once | TRBV7-9 | TGTGCCAGCAGCTTAGTTGGGGCAGGGTCCTACGAGCAGTACTTC | CASSLVGAGSYEQYF
. | TRBJ1-1 | . | TRBV5-5 | TGTGCCAGCAGCTCGTGGGAGGGGAACACTGAAGCTTTCTTT | CASSSWEGNTEAFF
. | TRBJ1-2 | few | TRBV5-1 | TGCGCCAGCAGCCAGGAGCAGGGGTCAAGCTACACCTTC | CASSQEQGSSYTF
. | TRBJ2-7 | few | TRBV7-9 | TGTGTTTTTAGGGGAACTACCTCCTACGAGCAGTACTTC | CVFRGTTSYEQYF
. | TRBJ2-2 | few | TRBV15 | TGTGCCACCAGCAGGAATCCCGGGGGAAAGGGGGAGCTGTTTTTT | CATSRNPGGKGELFF
. | TRBJ2-3 | many | TRBV7-9 | TGTGCCAGCAGTTTCGCTGATACGCAGTATTTT | CASSFADTQYF
. | TRBJ1-1 | . | TRBV5-1 | TGCGCCAGCAGCCCGGGACAAGGCTTCTCCGCTTTCTTT | CASSPGQGFSAFF
. | TRBJ2-7 | . | TRBV28 | TGTGCCAGCAGTTTCCCACTTGACAGGAGTAATCGCTACGAGCAGTACTTC | CASSFPLDRSNRYEQYF
. | TRBJ2-1 | . | TRBV30 | TGTGCCTGGAGTCATACTAGCTCCTACAATGAGCAGTTCTTC | CAWSHTSSYNEQFF
. | TRBJ2-7 | few | TRBV28 | TGTGCCAGCAGCCTGCCAGAGGGCTCCTACGAGCAGTACTTC | CASSLPEGSYEQYF
. | TRBJ1-3 | few | TRBV5-1 | TGCGCCAGCAGCTTGGATACGAACACCATATATTTT | CASSLDTNTIYF
. | TRBJ2-7 | . | TRBV7-2 | TGTGCCAGCAGCTTAGCGGGCCAGAAAGGGAACTACGAGCAGTACTTC | CASSLAGQKGNYEQYF
. | TRBJ1-5 | . | TRBV29-1 | TGCAGCGCAAGGCCAGGGGATAGCAATCAGCCCCAGCATTTT | CSARPGDSNQPQHF
. | TRBJ2-7 | . | TRBV21-1 | TGTGCCAGCAGCAAAGTCGCGCGGGGGCCATCCTACGAGCAGTACTTC | CASSKVARGPSYEQYF
TRBD1 | TRBJ1-6 | . | TRBV20-1 | TGCAGTGCTAGGACAGGGGGTTCCTATAATTCACCCCTCCACTTT | CSARTGGSYNSPLHF
. | TRBJ2-5 | few | TRBV9 | TGTGCCAGCAGCGTAGAACCGGAGAATCCAGAGACCCAGTACTTC | CASSVEPENPETQYF
TRBD2 | TRBJ2-1 | many | TRBV4-2 | TGTGCCAGCAGCCAGGGTAGCGGGGTTAGCTCCTACAATGAGCAGTTCTTC | CASSQGSGVSSYNEQFF
. | TRBJ2-1 | many | TRBV5-1 | TGCGCCAGCAGCTTGGCAAGCAGCTCCTACAATGAGCAGTTCTTC | CASSLASSSYNEQFF
TRBD2 | TRBJ2-7 | few | TRBV7-2 | TGTGCCAGCAGCTTAGAGTCTAGCGGGGTGACCTACGAGCAGTACTTC | CASSLESSGVTYEQYF
. | TRBJ2-7 | few | TRBV18 | TGTGCCAGCAGCCCACCAGGACAAACCTACGAGCAGTACTTC | CASSPPGQTYEQYF
TRBD1 | TRBJ2-3 | few | TRBV5-1 | TGCGCCAGCAGCTGGAGACAGGGGACAGATACGCAGTATTTT | CASSWRQGTDTQYF
TRBD1 | TRBJ2-7 | few | TRBV4-3 | TGCGCCAGCAGCCAGGCTATAGGACAGGGCTACGAGCAGTACTTC | CASSQAIGQGYEQYF
TRBD1 | TRBJ1-6 | few | TRBV28 | TGTGCCAGCAGGTGGGGGACAGGGAGGAATTCACCCCTCCACTTT | CASRWGTGRNSPLHF